The clone carrying this T cell receptor (beta chain) has a handful of counts. Its matching antigen is unknown. This record belongs to a study of T-cell reconstitution after alpha-beta-depleted transplantation in children. CDR3 length: 14 amino acids. Germline CDR1 SGHDT, CDR2 YYEEEE. The junction had 1 base not matched to a gene; V was cut back by 2 bases and J by 1 base. Notes on the study in general: Day-60 TCRbeta diversity that was high in some patients was derived from surviving recipient T cells and thymic progenitors. Several hundred expanded graft clones reportedly gave rise to the alpha-beta T cells present about two months after transplant.

Unique molecular identifiers tagged the TCRbeta library. One entry per CDR3 protein results from TCRdb running MiXCR on the PCR reads. The sample consists of over 200,000 distinct CDR3 sequences, around 9.2% of them appearing once. The source material was PBMCs, mostly from graft donor cells, sampled 360 days after TCRalphabeta/CD19-depleted stem cell transplant. The genes are TRBV5-6 and TRBJ2-7, with 9 bases that match TRBD2. The sequence was collected from a male patient aged 2-10 years who had a stem cell transplant for acute myeloid leukemia, so the T cells may come from the graft donor. The CDR3 nucleotides read TGTGCCAGCAGCTTTGCGGGGGGGTCCTACGAGCAGTACTTC. This gives the protein CASSFAGGSYEQYF.